One T cell receptor (beta chain) is described in this entry. One end of the junction varies from germline; a read error may be responsible. Looked up from germline, CDR1 is MNHEY and CDR2 is SVGEGT. This CDR3 region has 12 residues. The sample comes from a study of T cell responses to AZD1222 COVID-19 vaccine. Libraries were prepared by immunoSEQ multiplex PCR; TCRdb keeps only in-frame clonotypes and omits some of them. This table holds roughly 180,000 clones, about 90% found once. The sequencing used peripheral blood, collected on day 0 of AZD1222 vaccination. This clonotype was sampled from an adult in good health. The chain joins TRBV6-2 or TRBV6-3 to TRBJ1-1; 8 bases line up with TRBD1. The CDR3 reads CASSYTFGTGDF. The CDR3 DNA sequence: TGTGCCAGCAGTTACACATTTGGGACAGGAGACTTT.